This T cell receptor (beta chain) was sequenced in a study of control samples from healthy donors and cancer patients. Repertoires were generated with immunoSEQ multiplex PCR, while TCRdb's copy carries only in-frame clones and drops some. The sample consists of some 100,000 clones, approximately 90% of them appearing once. Germline-derived CDR1 and CDR2 are SNHLY and FYNNEI. The CDR3 sequence is 12 residues long. V shed 10 bases, J shed 6 bases, and the junction held 8 bases outside the gene matches. V and J are TRBV2 and TRBJ2-7; 8 nucleotides match TRBD1. The TCR originated in a woman aged 50 to 60 in good health. The sequenced material came from blood. CDR3 sequence: CAITTGASEQYV. Here the CDR3 DNA reads TGTGCCATCACGACAGGGGCTTCCGAGCAGTACGTC.